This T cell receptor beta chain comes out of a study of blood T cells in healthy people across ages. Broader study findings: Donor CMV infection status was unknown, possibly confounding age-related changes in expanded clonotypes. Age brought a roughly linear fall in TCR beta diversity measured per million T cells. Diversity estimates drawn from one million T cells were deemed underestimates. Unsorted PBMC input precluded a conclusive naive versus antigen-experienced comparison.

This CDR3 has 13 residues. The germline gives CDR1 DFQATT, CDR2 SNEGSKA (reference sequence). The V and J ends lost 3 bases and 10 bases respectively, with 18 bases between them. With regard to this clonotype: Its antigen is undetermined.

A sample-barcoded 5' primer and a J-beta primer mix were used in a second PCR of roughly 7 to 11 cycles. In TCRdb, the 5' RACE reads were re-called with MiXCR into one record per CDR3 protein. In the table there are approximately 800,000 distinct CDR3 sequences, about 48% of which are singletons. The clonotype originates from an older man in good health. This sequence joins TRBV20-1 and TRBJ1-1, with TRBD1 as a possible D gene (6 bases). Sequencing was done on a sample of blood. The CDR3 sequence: CSASIFVGGPAFF. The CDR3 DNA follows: TGCAGTGCTAGTATCTTTGTTGGGGGGCCAGCTTTCTTT.